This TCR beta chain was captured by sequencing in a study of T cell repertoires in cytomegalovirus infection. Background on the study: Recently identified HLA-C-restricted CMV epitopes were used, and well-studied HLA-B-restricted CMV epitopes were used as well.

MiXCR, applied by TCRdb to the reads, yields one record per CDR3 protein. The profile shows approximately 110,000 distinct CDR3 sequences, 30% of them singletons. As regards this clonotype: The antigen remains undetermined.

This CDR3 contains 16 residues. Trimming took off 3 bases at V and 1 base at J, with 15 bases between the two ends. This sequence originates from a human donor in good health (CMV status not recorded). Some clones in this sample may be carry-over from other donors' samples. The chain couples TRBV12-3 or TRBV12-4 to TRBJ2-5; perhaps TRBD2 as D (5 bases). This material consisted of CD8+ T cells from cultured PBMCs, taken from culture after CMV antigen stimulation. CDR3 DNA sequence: TGTGCCAGCAGTTTTGGTGGGGAGACCTTCCAAGAGACCCAGTACTTC. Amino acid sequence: CASSFGGETFQETQYF.